The T cell receptor (beta chain) described here comes from a study of cytomegalovirus exposure and HLA in healthy donors. CDR3 size: 15 residues. Germline V gives CDR1 KGHSH, CDR2 LQKENI. V was pared by 0 bases and J by 0 bases, with 8 bases between. The PCR was carried out with 60 Vbeta primers and 13 Jbeta primers. Produced via immunoSEQ multiplex PCR; TCRdb's table is partial and in-frame only. The data contain 35,000 to 45,000 clones, 50% to 55% of them singletons. Every donor was a healthy person donating bone marrow. V gene TRBV18 combines with J gene TRBJ1-1; TRBD1 might be the D (5 bases). The sequence derives from a human donor in good health. Source material: PBMCs. DNA of the CDR3: TGTGCCAGCTCACCACCGGAGACAGTGAACACTGAAGCTTTCTTT. Its protein product is CASSPPETVNTEAFF.